This TCR beta chain was captured by sequencing in a study of T-cell reconstitution after alpha-beta-depleted transplantation in children (dated by TCRdb to the mid-2010s). Study-wide context: Using TCR repertoire profiling, the study quantitatively followed how T-cell immune reconstitution unfolded in children after TCRalphabeta/CD19-depleted allogeneic hematopoietic cell transplantation.

This clonotype was recorded many times. Its recognized antigen is unknown. Base qualities were left out, and no much larger clone turns up one base away. The meaning of the sample's treatment or condition label: allogeneic hematopoietic cell transplantation with graft depleted of TCRalphabeta T cells and CD19 B cells. Transplant recipients were children who received TCRalphabeta/CD19-depleted allogeneic hematopoietic cell grafts. What the authors observed across the whole study: Hyperexpanded clone frequencies declined over subsequent months; after one year, T-cell counts and TCRbeta diversity were mostly attributed to newly produced T cells. The apparently early alphabetaT-cell count recovery about two months after transplant was reportedly dependent on only several hundred rapidly expanded clones derived from non-depleted graft cells. In some patients, the high TCRbeta diversity seen at day 60 was put down to recipient T cells and intrathymic progenitors that had survived conditioning.

The CDR3 has 17 amino acids, counting the end cysteine and phenylalanine. Left in the record is the CDR3 DNA by itself, 51 bases read in frame from the first base. V is shortened by 3 bases, J by 1 base, and the region joining them spans 20 bases. Sequences DFQATT (CDR1) and SNEGSKA (CDR2) are obtained from the germline V gene (reference sequence). Library preparation employed PCR. The sequencer listed for this sample is Illumina HiSeq 2500. TCR libraries were prepared with molecular barcoding, using unique molecular identifiers to normalize TCRbeta repertoire quantification. TCRdb itself trimmed the public reads at Q25 with fastp, ran MiXCR and retained productive beta chains. Every CDR3 protein is listed once, alongside the most common genes and DNA of its rows. Recorded for this sample are around 700,000 distinct CDR3 sequences; around 14% of them occurred a single time. Around 0.8% of the sample is in the top ten clones.

The clonotype was recovered from a girl aged 2 to 10 with congenital amegakaryocytic thrombocytopenia, due to receive a stem cell transplant. The chain joins TRBV20-1 to TRBJ2-3, with the D call tentatively TRBD1 or TRBD2, each fitting 7 bases. Sequences were derived from PBMCs, sampled before TCRalphabeta/CD19-depleted stem cell transplant. The DNA reads TGCAGTGCTAGTCAGGGGGGGGCTACCCCGGGCACAGATACGCAGTATTTT. Translated, it reads CSASQGGATPGTDTQYF.